The next 21 T cell receptor beta chains were all read from a single sample in a study of a mutant IDH1 vaccine in newly diagnosed glioma. Noted time point: week 11, during vaccination. Vaccinated patients received 300 ug of mutant IDH1 20-mer peptide per dose, with topical imiquimod. Clones were sequenced by immunoSEQ multiplex PCR, and TCRdb holds only the in-frame ones, with some missing. The repertoire holds some 64,000 clones, with about 81% as singletons. These TCRs are of unknown antigen specificity. This material consisted of PBMCs, taken from a glioma patient whose treatment included an IDH1 peptide vaccine. The receptors come from a woman aged 45-59 years with glioma.

As DNA, the CDR3 is TGCGCCAGCAGCCGGGACAGCGTGAACACTGAAGCTTTCTTT. Translated, it gives CASSRDSVNTEAFF. V is TRBV5-1 and J is TRBJ1-1; 7 positions agree with TRBD1. Germline-derived CDR1 and CDR2 are SGHRS and YFSETQ. The CDR3 covers 14 residues. The V and J ends lost 4 bases and 0 bases, in that order; junction bases with no gene match: 3.

This clone was found a few times. The V gene is TRBV23-1, the J gene TRBJ1-1, with no clear D. TRBV23-1 is reported as an ORF; its role is uncertain. The CDR3 runs to 11 residues. The V end was cut by 0 bases, the J end by 8 bases, with 4 bases between. In nucleotides, the CDR3 is TGCGCCAGCAGTCAATCTGGGGAAGCTTTCTTT. Its translation: CASSQSGEAFF.

The chain has TRBV5-6 and TRBJ2-1; D call uncertain. Germline CDR1 SGHDT, CDR2 YYEEEE. V gave up 3 bases and J gave up 1 base, with 14 bases separating them. This CDR3 has 16 residues. DNA of the CDR3: TGTGCCAGCAGCTCCATCGTTTCAGGTTCCTACAATGAGCAGTTCTTC. This translates into CASSSIVSGSYNEQFF.

The genes are TRBV30 and TRBJ1-6, with 9 bases that match TRBD1. V gave up 3 bases and J gave up 4 bases; unmatched junction bases: 10. The CDR3 contains 17 residues. In germline, CDR1 is GTSNPN, CDR2 SVGIG (reference sequence). CDR3 bases: TGTGCCTGGAGGCCTACCGACAGGGGGTCGTATAATTCACCCCTCCACTTT. Translation: CAWRPTDRGSYNSPLHF.

This clone was seen a few times. The rearrangement joins TRBV9 to TRBJ1-1, with D uncertain. The ends were cut back, 1 base at V and 1 base at J, with 5 bases in the middle. CDR1 and CDR2 (germline): SGDLS, YYNGEE. The CDR3 is 13 amino acids. The CDR3 nucleotides are TGTGCCAGCAGCGTAATGTCGAACACTGAAGCTTTCTTT. Translating it yields CASSVMSNTEAFF.

The V and J genes are TRBV7-3 and TRBJ1-2; no firm D call. CDR1 and CDR2 from the germline V gene are SGHTA and FQGTGA. V was pared by 5 bases and J by 0 bases, with 7 bases between. There are 13 residues in the CDR3. The CDR3 is CASSPVANYGYTF. The CDR3 bases are TGTGCCAGCAGCCCGGTAGCTAACTATGGCTACACCTTC.

The J gene is TRBJ1-3, the V gene TRBV19, with 8 bases identical to TRBD1. Germline trimming cut 8 bases from V and 7 bases from J; bases unmatched to any gene: 7. The germline CDR1 and CDR2 sequences are LNHDA and SQIVND (reference sequence). The CDR3 extends over 13 amino acids. The CDR3 DNA follows: TGTGCCAGTCGACAGGGGAGAGCGAACACCATATATTTT. It is translated as CASRQGRANTIYF.

The V and J genes are TRBV7-9 and TRBJ1-1; possible D gene TRBD1, 6 bases. V shed 3 bases and J shed 3 bases, with 17 bases lying between them. This CDR3 has 16 amino acids. Germline loops: CDR1 SEHNR, CDR2 FQNEAQ (reference sequence). CDR3 loop: CASSFPRGGMDTEAFF. The CDR3 region has the DNA TGTGCCAGCAGCTTCCCGAGGGGGGGAATGGACACTGAAGCTTTCTTT.

This clone was seen many times. The chain joins TRBV11-3 to TRBJ2-7, with D tentatively TRBD1 (5 bases). Per germline, CDR1 SGHNT and CDR2 YENEEA. The V and J ends lost 0 bases and 5 bases respectively, with 14 bases between them. The CDR3 loop spans 15 amino acids. CDR3 in amino acids: CASSLDERQTHEQYF. The CDR3 coding sequence is TGTGCCAGCAGCTTAGACGAGAGACAGACCCACGAGCAGTACTTC.

The CDR3 DNA is TGTGCCTGGAGAGGGGGGGAGTATGGCTACACCTTC. Amino acid sequence: CAWRGGEYGYTF. The rearrangement uses TRBV30 and TRBJ1-2; D perhaps matches TRBD1 (6 bases). This CDR3 contains 12 residues. Per the germline V gene, CDR1 is GTSNPN and CDR2 is SVGIG (reference sequence). V was cut by 3 bases and J by 5 bases, with 10 bases left in between.

V usage is TRBV19 and J usage is TRBJ2-7; D perhaps matches TRBD2 (6 bases). The CDR3 is 11 amino acids. Trimming cost V 6 bases and J 6 bases, with 9 bases left between them. Germline-derived CDR1 and CDR2 are LNHDA and SQIVND (reference sequence). CDR3: CASSSGGEQYF. CDR3 DNA sequence: TGTGCCAGTAGCTCCGGGGGCGAGCAGTACTTC.

The chain recombines TRBV7-3 with TRBJ1-1, with D perhaps TRBD1 (6 bases). V lost 4 bases and J lost 2, with 11 bases in between. Germline lookup yields CDR1 SGHTA and CDR2 FQGTGA. The CDR3 contains 14 residues. The CDR3 DNA reads TGTGCCAGCAGCTCGCAGGGGACAAACACTGAAGCTTTCTTT. Its protein is CASSSQGTNTEAFF.

The chain joins TRBV19 to TRBJ2-4, with TRBD2 identical over 15 bases. Germline V CDR1 and CDR2: LNHDA, SQIVND (reference sequence). Trimming removed 0 bases from V and 2 bases from J; junction bases left unmatched: 14. The CDR3 sequence is 22 residues long. CDR3 region: CASSIDLPGLAGGRRSKNIQYF. As DNA, the CDR3 is TGTGCCAGTAGTATAGATCTCCCGGGACTAGCGGGGGGCCGACGTTCCAAAAACATTCAGTACTTC.

This chain uses TRBV6-5 with TRBJ2-5, with 7 positions matching TRBD2. The J segment lost 5 bases and the V segment lost 5 bases, leaving 5 bases of the junction unmatched. The germline V gene encodes CDR1 MNHEY and CDR2 SVGAGI. This CDR3 has 13 amino acids. The DNA of the CDR3 is TGTGCCAGCAGTAGACTAGCAGGGGAGACCCAGTACTTC. Its protein is CASSRLAGETQYF.

The rearrangement joins TRBV9 to TRBJ2-6; TRBD2 matches 8 bases. This CDR3 is built from 16 residues. Germline V gene data show CDR1 as SGDLS and CDR2 as YYNGEE. V lost 1 base and J lost 4; bases outside the gene matches: 4. For the CDR3, the DNA is TGTGCCAGCAGCGTACGGGAGGGCTCAGGGGCCAACGTCCTGACTTTC. This translates into CASSVREGSGANVLTF.

This clone was picked up one time. The V call is TRBV29-1, the J call TRBJ2-7, with no clear D. The CDR3 consists of 13 residues. Trimming stripped 3 bases from V and 3 bases from J, with 12 bases between. CDR1 and CDR2 (germline): SQVTM, ANQGSEA. The CDR3 nucleotides read TGCAGCGTTGAGGGGAAGGGTGTCTACGAGCAGTACTTC. Translation: CSVEGKGVYEQYF.

The CDR3 sequence: CASSAHISDTIYF. CDR3 DNA: TGTGCCAGCAGCGCTCATATTTCGGACACCATATATTTT. This chain links TRBV9 with TRBJ1-3, with D uncertain. V was cut by 3 bases and J by 8 bases, with 12 bases left in between. The germline gives CDR1 SGDLS, CDR2 YYNGEE. There are 13 residues in the CDR3.

This clone showed up just a few times. The V call is TRBV7-2, the J call TRBJ2-3; no clear D. V lost 1 base to trimming and J lost 5 bases, with 7 bases between them. Germline V gives CDR1 SGHTA, CDR2 FQGNSA. The CDR3 extends over 13 amino acids. The CDR3 sequence is CASSLEAEDTQYF. The CDR3 bases are TGTGCCAGCAGCTTAGAGGCAGAAGATACGCAGTATTTT. The full variable domain, with the rest looked up from reference TRBV7-2 and TRBJ2-3, is GAGVSQSPSNKVTEKGKDVELRCDPISGHTALYWYRQSLGQGLEFLIYFQGNSAPDKSGLPSDRFSAERTGGSVSTLTIQRTQQEDSAVYLCASSLEAEDTQYFGPGTRLTVL.

The rearrangement joins TRBV27 to TRBJ1-1; 8 bases are a match to TRBD1. Germline trimming cut 6 bases from V and 8 bases from J; bases unmatched to any gene: 8. The CDR3 is 13 residues long. The V gene's germline CDR1 is MNHEY and CDR2 SMNVEV (reference sequence). CDR3 sequence: CASRKGQGREAFF. The DNA of the CDR3 is TGTGCCAGCAGGAAAGGACAGGGCAGAGAAGCTTTCTTT.

This sequence joins TRBV10-1 and TRBJ2-7, with D maybe TRBD2 (6 bases). Per germline, CDR1 WNHNN and CDR2 SYGVQD (reference sequence). CDR3 size: 12 residues. The V end lost 4 bases, the J end lost 5 bases, and 9 bases lay between the germline ends. CDR3 loop: CASSAEGDEQYF. The CDR3 DNA is TGCGCCAGCAGTGCGGAGGGCGACGAGCAGTACTTC.

The chain couples TRBV5-4 to TRBJ2-5, with 10 nucleotides matching TRBD2. Germline V gives CDR1 SGHNT, CDR2 YYREEE (reference sequence). This CDR3 has 15 amino acids. V gave up 6 bases and J gave up 1 base; unmatched junction bases: 6. The CDR3 sequence: CASKLSSGGQETQYF. DNA of the CDR3: TGTGCCAGCAAACTCTCTAGCGGGGGCCAAGAGACCCAGTACTTC.